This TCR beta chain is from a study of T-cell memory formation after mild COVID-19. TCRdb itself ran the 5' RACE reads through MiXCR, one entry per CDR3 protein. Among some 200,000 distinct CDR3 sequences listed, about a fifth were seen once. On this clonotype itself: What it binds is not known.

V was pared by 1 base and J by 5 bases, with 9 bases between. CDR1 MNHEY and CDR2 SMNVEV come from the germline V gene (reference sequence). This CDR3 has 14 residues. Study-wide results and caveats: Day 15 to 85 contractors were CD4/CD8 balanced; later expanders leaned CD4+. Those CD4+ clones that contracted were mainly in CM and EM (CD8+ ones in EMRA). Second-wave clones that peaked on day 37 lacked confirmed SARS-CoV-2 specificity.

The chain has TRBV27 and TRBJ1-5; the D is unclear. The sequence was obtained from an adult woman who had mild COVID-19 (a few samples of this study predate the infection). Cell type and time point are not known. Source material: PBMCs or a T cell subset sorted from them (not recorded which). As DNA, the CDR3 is TGTGCCAGCAGTTTATATCCACGAGATCAGCCCCAGCATTTT. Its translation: CASSLYPRDQPQHF.